This T cell receptor beta chain appears in the sequencing data of a study of T cell responses to AZD1222 COVID-19 vaccine. Study results and limitations: Only after the peak T cell response were repertoires sampled. Epitopes outside B.1.351 and B.1.1.7 mutated regions reportedly drew nearly half of spike TCRs. Baseline seropositives among AZD1222 recipients totaled only 5 to 7.

Clones were read by immunoSEQ multiplex PCR, and TCRdb kept only the in-frame ones, dropping some. The sample lists some 79,000 clones, around 80% occurring once. The CDR3 has 16 residues. Trimming shortened V by 1 base and J by 4 bases, and 13 bases separated the two germline ends. Germline-derived CDR1 and CDR2 are LGHNA and YNFKEQ. A note on this clone: Its antigen remains unknown.

V is TRBV4-2 and J is TRBJ2-2; tentative D call: TRBD2 (6 bases). The sequencing here drew on peripheral blood, taken 28 days after the second AZD1222 dose. The TCR was taken from an adult who received the AZD1222 COVID-19 vaccine. The CDR3 loop is CASSQGRGAGTGELFF. CDR3 in DNA: TGTGCCAGCAGCCAAGGGAGGGGAGCGGGCACCGGGGAGCTGTTTTTT.